Listed below are T cell receptor beta chains from one sample, sequenced in a study of T cells after yellow fever vaccination. A single record per CDR3 protein comes from TCRdb applying MiXCR to the 5' RACE reads. The sample has around 590,000 distinct CDR3 sequences; about 12% are singletons. The sample was PBMCs, taken on the day of the yellow fever booster vaccination. The source is a man under 40 who received the YFV17D yellow fever vaccine. The CDR3 runs from the conserved cysteine through the conserved F or W. Each record gives: V gene, J gene, D gene, clone size, CDR3 protein, CDR3 DNA. The D gene is left open where the match is weak. Clone size appears in some rows only: once, few, many, or a class for an expanded clone.

>TRBV14|TRBJ2-1|TRBD2|-
CASSNLLGLANNEQFF
TGTGCCAGCAGCAACCTTCTGGGACTAGCGAACAATGAGCAGTTCTTC
>TRBV28|TRBJ1-4|-|few
CASSYHGYNEKLFF
TGTGCCAGCAGTTACCACGGGTATAATGAAAAACTGTTTTTT
>TRBV5-1|TRBJ2-1|-|few
CASRLREAQFF
TGCGCCAGCAGGTTGCGGGAAGCGCAGTTCTTC
>TRBV2|TRBJ2-1|-|few
CASKVGGYNEQFF
TGTGCCAGCAAAGTGGGGGGCTACAATGAGCAGTTCTTC
>TRBV20-1|TRBJ1-2|-|-
CSASPHGGSGYTF
TGCAGTGCTAGCCCCCACGGTGGTTCTGGCTACACCTTC
>TRBV7-8|TRBJ2-1|TRBD2|many
CASSPLTREGLYEQFF
TGTGCCAGCAGTCCGTTAACGCGGGAGGGCCTCTATGAGCAGTTCTTC
>TRBV7-9|TRBJ1-5|-|many
CASSSAGGNQPQHF
TGTGCCAGCAGCTCAGCGGGGGGCAATCAGCCCCAGCATTTT
>TRBV5-1|TRBJ2-7|-|-
CASSLEAPGYEQYF
TGCGCCAGCAGCTTGGAGGCTCCTGGCTACGAGCAGTACTTC
>TRBV25-1|TRBJ1-2|-|few
CASSVGIYGYTF
TGTGCCAGCAGTGTGGGGATCTATGGCTACACCTTC
>TRBV5-1|TRBJ1-5|-|-
CASSQGTESNQPQHF
TGCGCCAGCAGCCAGGGGACGGAAAGCAATCAGCCCCAGCATTTT
>TRBV6-1|TRBJ2-3|-|few
CASKGFWGSTDTQYF
TGTGCCAGCAAAGGATTCTGGGGCAGCACAGATACGCAGTATTTT
>TRBV10-3|TRBJ2-5|TRBD2|few
CATSSGQETQYF
TGTGCCACTTCTAGCGGCCAAGAGACCCAGTACTTC
>TRBV19|TRBJ1-1|TRBD1|once
CASSIKYSGTGSMAEAFF
TGTGCCAGTAGTATAAAGTACTCCGGGACAGGGAGCATGGCTGAAGCTTTCTTT
>TRBV9|TRBJ2-7|TRBD2|-
CASSVQAGGQGEQYF
TGTGCCAGCAGCGTGCAAGCGGGAGGGCAGGGGGAGCAGTACTTC
>TRBV5-4|TRBJ2-7|TRBD1|-
CASSGDRADYEQYF
TGTGCCAGCAGCGGTGACAGGGCGGACTACGAGCAGTACTTC
>TRBV18|TRBJ1-1|TRBD1|many
CASSDRGTEAFF
TGTGCCAGCAGCGACAGGGGCACTGAAGCTTTCTTT
>TRBV11-2|TRBJ2-3|-|few
CASSESRTDTQYF
TGTGCCAGCAGCGAGTCTCGGACAGATACGCAGTATTTT
>TRBV6-2/TRBV6-3|TRBJ2-5|TRBD2|-
CASSSPSGTPWETQYF
TGTGCCAGCAGTTCGCCTAGCGGGACTCCGTGGGAGACCCAGTACTTC
>TRBV2|TRBJ1-5|-|few
CASQGKYQPQHF
TGTGCCAGCCAGGGGAAATATCAGCCCCAGCATTTT
>TRBV24-1|TRBJ2-1|-|few
CATSDGTTQYNEQFF
TGTGCCACCAGTGATGGGACCACGCAATACAATGAGCAGTTCTTC
>TRBV7-8|TRBJ2-2|-|few
CASSGAAAGELFF
TGTGCCAGCAGCGGGGCGGCGGCCGGGGAGCTGTTTTTT
>TRBV11-2|TRBJ2-1|TRBD2|-
CASRIEAGGRNEQFF
TGTGCCAGCAGGATTGAGGCGGGAGGGCGTAATGAGCAGTTCTTC
>TRBV4-1|TRBJ1-6|-|-
CASSQDIPRGGRLGTADSPLHF
TGCGCCAGCAGCCAAGATATCCCCCGAGGGGGGCGCCTCGGTACGGCCGATTCACCCCTCCACTTT
>TRBV20-1|TRBJ2-1|-|-
CSARVRDTSGEQFF
TGCAGTGCCAGAGTTCGGGACACCTCCGGTGAGCAGTTCTTC
>TRBV3-1|TRBJ2-7|TRBD2|-
CASSHPNELAGVERVYF
TGTGCCAGCAGCCATCCCAATGAGCTAGCGGGAGTGGAGCGGGTGTACTTC
>TRBV5-1|TRBJ2-5|TRBD1|few
CASSPSPGQGLTQETQYF
TGCGCCAGCAGCCCGTCCCCGGGACAGGGATTGACTCAAGAGACCCAGTACTTC
>TRBV20-1|TRBJ1-5|TRBD1|few
CSAGQGDQPQHF
TGCAGTGCTGGACAGGGTGATCAGCCCCAGCATTTT
>TRBV7-2|TRBJ2-5|TRBD2|-
CASTLGGGLETQYF
TGTGCCAGCACCCTCGGGGGAGGGCTTGAGACCCAGTACTTC
>TRBV5-1|TRBJ1-1|-|many
CASAPEGNTEAFF
TGCGCCAGCGCCCCGGAGGGGAACACTGAAGCTTTCTTT
>TRBV20-1|TRBJ1-5|TRBD1|-
CSARVGDSANQPQHF
TGCAGTGCTAGAGTGGGGGACAGCGCTAATCAGCCCCAGCATTTT
>TRBV9|TRBJ2-1|-|few
CASSVGGQLNEQFF
TGTGCCAGCAGCGTAGGGGGCCAACTCAATGAGCAGTTCTTC
>TRBV4-3|TRBJ1-1|-|many
CASSQDGYTEAFF
TGCGCCAGCAGCCAAGATGGTTACACTGAAGCTTTCTTT
>TRBV7-2|TRBJ2-3|TRBD2|-
CASSFLWREGPDTQYF
TGTGCCAGCAGCTTCCTGTGGCGGGAGGGTCCAGATACGCAGTATTTT
>TRBV18|TRBJ2-7|-|few
CASSPTVLEQYF
TGTGCCAGCTCACCGACAGTGCTTGAGCAGTACTTC
>TRBV5-1|TRBJ1-6|-|-
CASTEQQDSPLHF
TGCGCCAGCACCGAGCAACAGGATTCACCCCTCCACTTT
>TRBV5-1|TRBJ2-3|-|-
CASSLKTDTQYF
TGCGCCAGCAGCTTGAAGACAGATACGCAGTATTTT
>TRBV20-1|TRBJ1-2|-|few
CSARKSPPGAGDGYTF
TGCAGTGCTAGAAAAAGCCCCCCAGGTGCGGGGGATGGCTACACCTTC
>TRBV4-3|TRBJ2-5|-|few
CASSQDPYQETQYF
TGCGCCAGCAGCCAAGATCCCTACCAAGAGACCCAGTACTTC
>TRBV7-2|TRBJ2-7|-|few
CASSLVQYHEQYF
TGTGCCAGCAGCTTAGTACAGTACCACGAGCAGTACTTC
>TRBV6-1|TRBJ1-1|-|few
CASSRKINTEAFF
TGTGCCAGCAGTAGGAAGATTAACACTGAAGCTTTCTTT
>TRBV4-2|TRBJ2-7|TRBD2|few
CASSQDGGVYEQYF
TGTGCCAGCAGCCAAGATGGGGGGGTGTACGAGCAGTACTTC
>TRBV12-3/TRBV12-4|TRBJ2-2|-|few
CASSPSGGGGGELFF
TGTGCCAGCAGCCCCAGTGGGGGGGGCGGCGGGGAGCTGTTTTTT
>TRBV2|TRBJ2-5|TRBD2|few
CATRGLAGAETQYF
TGTGCCACTAGGGGGCTAGCGGGAGCTGAGACCCAGTACTTC
>TRBV7-8|TRBJ2-1|TRBD2|many
CASSLRPREGLEYNEQFF
TGTGCCAGCAGCTTACGGCCGCGGGAGGGCCTCGAGTACAATGAGCAGTTCTTC
>TRBV5-6|TRBJ2-5|-|many
CASSSGFSMETQYF
TGTGCCAGCAGCTCCGGGTTTAGCATGGAGACCCAGTACTTC
>TRBV5-1|TRBJ1-3|-|few
CASSLNGGSGNTIYF
TGCGCCAGCAGCTTGAACGGTGGCTCTGGAAACACCATATATTTT
>TRBV20-1|TRBJ2-3|TRBD2|few
CSASPVSGRARRGTQYF
TGCAGTGCTAGCCCGGTAAGCGGGAGGGCCCGGCGAGGAACGCAGTATTTT
>TRBV14|TRBJ1-1|-|few
CASSQGGGWGTEAFF
TGTGCCAGCAGCCAAGGGGGGGGATGGGGCACTGAAGCTTTCTTT
>TRBV12-3/TRBV12-4|TRBJ2-7|-|many
CASSLPQGEQYF
TGTGCCAGCAGTTTACCACAAGGCGAGCAGTACTTC
>TRBV7-2|TRBJ1-6|-|few
CASSLEPGANNSPLHF
TGTGCCAGCAGCTTAGAACCTGGGGCAAATAATTCACCCCTCCACTTT
>TRBV6-5|TRBJ2-4|-|few
CASSRGDIQYF
TGTGCCAGCAGCCGTGGGGACATTCAGTACTTC
>TRBV20-1|TRBJ2-3|TRBD1|few
CSARTGTGGIDTQYF
TGCAGTGCAAGAACCGGGACAGGGGGCATAGATACGCAGTATTTT
>TRBV7-2|TRBJ2-7|-|few
CASSRFSGLGSYEQYF
TGTGCCAGCAGCAGGTTTAGCGGATTGGGCTCCTACGAGCAGTACTTC
>TRBV6-1|TRBJ2-2|TRBD2|-
CASTLRTSGLNTGELFF
TGTGCCAGCACCTTAAGGACTAGCGGGCTGAACACCGGGGAGCTGTTTTTT
>TRBV27|TRBJ1-1|-|few
CASSLSVVWAGTEAFF
TGTGCCAGCAGTTTATCTGTGGTTTGGGCCGGGACTGAAGCTTTCTTT
>TRBV6-5|TRBJ2-7|-|-
CASSSIKLGYEQYF
TGTGCCAGCAGTTCAATCAAGCTAGGCTACGAGCAGTACTTC
>TRBV7-2|TRBJ2-7|-|-
CASSWQAPPYEQYF
TGTGCCAGCAGCTGGCAGGCCCCCCCTTACGAGCAGTACTTC
>TRBV3-1|TRBJ2-1|TRBD2|-
CASSQVTSGGSSYNEQFF
TGTGCCAGCAGCCAGGTTACTAGCGGAGGAAGCTCCTACAATGAGCAGTTCTTC
>TRBV18|TRBJ1-2|-|many
CASSPVMGADYTF
TGTGCCAGCTCACCAGTCATGGGGGCTGACTACACCTTC
>TRBV20-1|TRBJ2-1|TRBD2|-
CSACKLAGYEQFF
TGCAGTGCTTGCAAACTAGCGGGATATGAGCAGTTCTTC